The 13 T cell receptor beta chains below come from one sample, sequenced in a study of blood T cell repertoires in COVID-19. Some clones are missing from TCRdb's copy, which holds only in-frame ones; the method was immunoSEQ multiplex PCR. The repertoire holds around 170,000 clones, with less than 85% as singletons. The sample comprised peripheral blood. These TCRs come from an elderly woman with acute or convalescent COVID-19.

The V call is TRBV19, the J call TRBJ1-5; 8 bases line up with TRBD1. The CDR3 spans 16 residues. Unmatched junction bases numbered 10, after V lost 7 bases and J lost 2 bases. Germline CDR1 reads LNHDA; CDR2 reads SQIVND (reference sequence). The CDR3 spells CASNPAGGLGNQPQHF. CDR3 nucleotide sequence: TGTGCCAGTAACCCAGCAGGGGGCTTGGGCAATCAGCCCCAGCATTTT.

The CDR3 here is CASRSLVNTGELFF. The CDR3 nucleotides read TGCGCCAGCAGGTCATTAGTGAACACCGGGGAGCTGTTTTTT. The chain carries TRBV5-1 and TRBJ2-2; D gene ambiguous. Trimming pared 5 bases from V and 1 base from J, leaving 9 bases between. This CDR3 contains 14 residues. Germline V gene lookup returns CDR1 SGHRS and CDR2 YFSETQ.

The chain has TRBV6-5 and TRBJ1-1, with 7 bases fitting TRBD1. The CDR3 is made up of 13 amino acids. Germline values: CDR1 MNHEY, CDR2 SVGAGI. V lost 4 bases to trimming and J lost 10 bases; unmatched junction nucleotides: 9. CDR3 DNA: TGTGCCAGCAGTTCCATTTCCAACAGGGGAGCTTTCTTT. Translation gives CASSSISNRGAFF.

This clone has only a few counts. The chain recombines TRBV30 with TRBJ1-6; tentatively, D is TRBD1 (5 bases). This CDR3 is 13 amino acids long. Germline V gene sequence: CDR1 GTSNPN, CDR2 SVGIG (reference sequence). The V gene lost 0 bases and the J gene lost 9 bases, with 9 bases spanning the gap. DNA of the CDR3: TGTGCCTGGAGTGTGGGGGGGGGTTCACCCCTCCACTTT. Its protein product is CAWSVGGGSPLHF.

Only a few counts were recorded for this clone. V gene TRBV11-2 combines with J gene TRBJ1-1, with no clear D. The germline V gene encodes CDR1 SGHAT and CDR2 FQNNGV. The V and J ends lost 5 bases and 3 bases respectively, with 10 bases between them. The CDR3 runs to 13 residues. The CDR3 region has the DNA TGTGCCAGCAGCGTCCGGGTTGACACTGAAGCTTTCTTT. Encoded protein: CASSVRVDTEAFF.

The J gene is TRBJ1-2, the V gene TRBV14; the match to TRBD1 covers 8 bases. CDR3 size: 13 residues. Germline V gene lookup returns CDR1 SGHDN and CDR2 FVKESK. The V and J ends lost 4 bases and 6 bases, in that order; junction bases with no gene match: 4. The CDR3 spells CASSRQGPDGYTF. As DNA, the CDR3 is TGTGCCAGCAGCCGACAGGGGCCCGATGGCTACACCTTC.

DNA of the CDR3: TGTGCCAGCAGCTTAAGTAGGGAAGCGGGCTACGAGCAGTACTTC. It is translated as CASSLSREAGYEQYF. The V and J genes are TRBV11-2 and TRBJ2-7, with D perhaps TRBD2 (6 bases). The germline V gene encodes CDR1 SGHAT and CDR2 FQNNGV. Deletions cut 2 bases from V and 3 bases from J, with 14 bases between. This CDR3 is built from 15 residues.

The J gene is TRBJ1-1, the V gene TRBV7-8; TRBD1 aligns across 7 bases. This CDR3 has 14 residues. From germline, CDR1 is SGHVS and CDR2 FQNEAQ. The trim removed 5 bases at V and 4 bases at J, leaving 7 bases unmatched. The CDR3: CASSVGTVGTEAFF. The CDR3 DNA follows: TGTGCCAGCAGCGTAGGGACAGTAGGCACTGAAGCTTTCTTT. The full variable domain, its missing parts supplied by reference TRBV7-8 and TRBJ1-1, is GAGVSQSPRYKVAKRGQDVALRCDPISGHVSLFWYQQALGQGPEFLTYFQNEAQLDKSGLPSDRFFAERPEGSVSTLKIQRTQQEDSAVYLCASSVGTVGTEAFFGQGTRLTVV.

This chain links TRBV6-5 with TRBJ1-5; TRBD1 is a possible D gene (6 bases). The CDR3 has 13 residues. Germline CDR1 is MNHEY and CDR2 is SVGAGI. Trimming cost V 9 bases and J 7 bases, with 16 bases left between them. The CDR3 DNA sequence: TGTGCCAGTTTTTCGGTCAGGGGCCAGCCCCAGCATTTT. Its protein product is CASFSVRGQPQHF.

The chain couples TRBV19 to TRBJ2-1, with TRBD2 matching 11 bases. Germline V lookup: CDR1 LNHDA, CDR2 SQIVND (reference sequence). Unmatched junction bases numbered 6, after V lost 4 bases and J lost 1 base. CDR3 size: 17 residues. CDR3 sequence reads: CASSNLWTSGSYNEQFF. The CDR3 bases are TGTGCCAGTAGTAACCTTTGGACTAGCGGGTCCTACAATGAGCAGTTCTTC.

The chain uses TRBV12-3 or TRBV12-4 and TRBJ2-3, with 10 nucleotides matching TRBD1. This CDR3 spans 13 amino acids. The junction had 7 bases not matched to a gene; V was cut back by 5 bases and J by 11 bases. This CDR3 is CASSAGQGLEQYF. The CDR3 DNA sequence: TGTGCCAGCAGTGCGGGACAGGGGTTGGAGCAGTATTTT.

This clone has ten or more counts. This chain links TRBV18 with TRBJ2-7; TRBD1 matches at 7 bases. CDR3 length equals 14 residues. Germline V lookup: CDR1 KGHSH, CDR2 LQKENI. With 5 bases clipped from V and 1 base from J, the junction kept 5 bases outside the gene matches. The CDR3 spells CASSDRESSYEQYF. DNA for the CDR3: TGTGCCAGCTCAGACAGGGAAAGTTCCTACGAGCAGTACTTC.

The chain couples TRBV7-9 to TRBJ2-1, with D perhaps TRBD1 (6 bases). The CDR3 has 13 amino acids. V lost 6 bases to trimming and J lost 8 bases, with 14 bases between them. Germline V gene data show CDR1 as SEHNR and CDR2 as FQNEAQ (reference sequence). The CDR3 loop is CASRPNRDHEQFF. CDR3 DNA sequence: TGTGCCAGCAGGCCTAACAGGGACCATGAGCAGTTCTTC.